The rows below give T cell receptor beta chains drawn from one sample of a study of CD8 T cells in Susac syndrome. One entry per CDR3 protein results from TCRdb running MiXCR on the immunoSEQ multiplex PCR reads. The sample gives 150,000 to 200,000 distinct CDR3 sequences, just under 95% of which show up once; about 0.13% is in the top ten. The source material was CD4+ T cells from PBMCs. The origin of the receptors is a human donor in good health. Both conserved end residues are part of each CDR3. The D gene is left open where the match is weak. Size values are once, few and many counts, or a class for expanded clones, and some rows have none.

CDR3 DNA: TGTGCCAGCCGCTTAAATGGGGGGTACGAGCAGTACTTC; CDR3 protein: CASRLNGGYEQYF; clone size: NA; V gene: TRBV7-2; J gene: TRBJ2-7; D gene: NA
CDR3 DNA: TGTGCCAGCAGCCACCCTAACCAAGAGACCCAGTACTTC; CDR3 protein: CASSHPNQETQYF; clone size: NA; V gene: TRBV3-1; J gene: TRBJ2-5; D gene: NA
CDR3 DNA: TGCAGCGTCCGCGCGGGCCGCACAGATACGCAGTATTTT; CDR3 protein: CSVRAGRTDTQYF; clone size: NA; V gene: TRBV29-1; J gene: TRBJ2-3; D gene: NA
CDR3 DNA: TGTGCCAGCAGCCCCATCACAGGGACGCAAGAGACCCAGTACTTC; CDR3 protein: CASSPITGTQETQYF; clone size: NA; V gene: TRBV3-1; J gene: TRBJ2-5; D gene: NA
CDR3 DNA: TGCGCCAGCAGCCCCTCTTACAGAGCTTACGAGCAGTACTTC; CDR3 protein: CASSPSYRAYEQYF; clone size: NA; V gene: TRBV4-3; J gene: TRBJ2-7; D gene: NA
CDR3 DNA: TGTGCCAGCAGCTTGGGCAGCGGGAATGAGCAGTTCTTC; CDR3 protein: CASSLGSGNEQFF; clone size: NA; V gene: TRBV7-9; J gene: TRBJ2-1; D gene: NA
CDR3 DNA: TGCGCCAGCAGCGTGACAAGTTCTGGGGCCAACGTCCTGACTTTC; CDR3 protein: CASSVTSSGANVLTF; clone size: NA; V gene: TRBV5-1; J gene: TRBJ2-6; D gene: NA
CDR3 DNA: TGTGCCAGCAGTTTGATGAGACCCGGTGAGCAGTTCTTC; CDR3 protein: CASSLMRPGEQFF; clone size: NA; V gene: TRBV28; J gene: TRBJ2-1; D gene: NA
CDR3 DNA: TGCAGTGCTCGCCGGGACAGGGGGGACGAGCAGTACTTC; CDR3 protein: CSARRDRGDEQYF; clone size: NA; V gene: TRBV20-1; J gene: TRBJ2-7; D gene: TRBD1
CDR3 DNA: TGCAGTGCGATACGAGAGGCTATGAACACTGAAGCTTTCTTT; CDR3 protein: CSAIREAMNTEAFF; clone size: NA; V gene: TRBV20-1; J gene: TRBJ1-1; D gene: NA
CDR3 DNA: TGTGCCAGCGCGGGCGGGAATTCACCCCTCCACTTT; CDR3 protein: CASAGGNSPLHF; clone size: NA; V gene: TRBV6-5; J gene: TRBJ1-6; D gene: NA
CDR3 DNA: TGCGCCAGCAGCTTGGCGGGGACAGGGGAGAACGAGCAGTACTTC; CDR3 protein: CASSLAGTGENEQYF; clone size: NA; V gene: TRBV5-1; J gene: TRBJ2-7; D gene: TRBD1
CDR3 DNA: TGTGCCAGCAGTTCGCTTTCGGGACAGCTAGAAAACATTCAGTACTTC; CDR3 protein: CASSSLSGQLENIQYF; clone size: NA; V gene: TRBV6-2/TRBV6-3; J gene: TRBJ2-4; D gene: TRBD1
CDR3 DNA: TGTGCCAGCAGTCCAGAGACAGGCGTAGGCCAGCCCCAGCATTTT; CDR3 protein: CASSPETGVGQPQHF; clone size: NA; V gene: TRBV9; J gene: TRBJ1-5; D gene: NA
CDR3 DNA: TGTGCCAGCTCACCTTTTCAGACAGGGCCTCTGAACACTGAAGCTTTCTTT; CDR3 protein: CASSPFQTGPLNTEAFF; clone size: NA; V gene: TRBV18; J gene: TRBJ1-1; D gene: TRBD1
CDR3 DNA: TGCAGCGCGGACAGGGCGCAAGAGACCCAGTACTTC; CDR3 protein: CSADRAQETQYF; clone size: once; V gene: TRBV29-1; J gene: TRBJ2-5; D gene: TRBD1
CDR3 DNA: TGTGCCAGCAGCTTTAGCGGGGGTCAAGAGACCCAGTACTTC; CDR3 protein: CASSFSGGQETQYF; clone size: NA; V gene: TRBV7-9; J gene: TRBJ2-5; D gene: TRBD2
CDR3 DNA: TGCAGCGTTTCAACGACAGGGGGTTACGAGCAGTTCTTC; CDR3 protein: CSVSTTGGYEQFF; clone size: NA; V gene: TRBV29-1; J gene: TRBJ2-1; D gene: TRBD1
CDR3 DNA: TGTGCCAGCAGTGCTGGGGCGGGGGCCGGAGAAGATACGCAGTATTTT; CDR3 protein: CASSAGAGAGEDTQYF; clone size: NA; V gene: TRBV6-4; J gene: TRBJ2-3; D gene: NA
CDR3 DNA: TGTGCCTCTACTTGGGACAGGACCCAGGAGCAGTACTTC; CDR3 protein: CASTWDRTQEQYF; clone size: NA; V gene: TRBV7-2; J gene: TRBJ2-7; D gene: TRBD1
CDR3 DNA: TGTGCCAGCAGCTTGGGACTAGCGGGGAGGTCATTGGGCACAGATACGCAGTATTTT; CDR3 protein: CASSLGLAGRSLGTDTQYF; clone size: NA; V gene: TRBV5-4; J gene: TRBJ2-3; D gene: TRBD2
CDR3 DNA: TGCGCCAGCAGCCCGTCCGCAGGATCCATGAAGACTGAAGCTTTCTTT; CDR3 protein: CASSPSAGSMKTEAFF; clone size: NA; V gene: TRBV4-3; J gene: TRBJ1-1; D gene: NA
CDR3 DNA: TGTGCCAGCAGCCATAGCTCCTACAATGAGCAGTTCTTC; CDR3 protein: CASSHSSYNEQFF; clone size: once; V gene: TRBV14; J gene: TRBJ2-1; D gene: NA
CDR3 DNA: TGTGCCAGCAGCCACGGGGGGGCTATCGGCATCGAGCAGTACTTC; CDR3 protein: CASSHGGAIGIEQYF; clone size: NA; V gene: TRBV7-9; J gene: TRBJ2-7; D gene: TRBD2
CDR3 DNA: TGCAGTGCTACAGGGTATGGGGACGAGCAGTACTTC; CDR3 protein: CSATGYGDEQYF; clone size: once; V gene: TRBV20-1; J gene: TRBJ2-7; D gene: NA
CDR3 DNA: TGCAGTGCTCGCGGGACAGGAGCTACCTACGAGCAGTACTTC; CDR3 protein: CSARGTGATYEQYF; clone size: NA; V gene: TRBV20-1; J gene: TRBJ2-7; D gene: TRBD1
CDR3 DNA: TGCAGCGTTTCAGGGGGCGCATGGAATCAGCCCCAGCATTTT; CDR3 protein: CSVSGGAWNQPQHF; clone size: NA; V gene: TRBV29-1; J gene: TRBJ1-5; D gene: TRBD1
CDR3 DNA: TGTGCCAGCAGCTTCCGGGAAGCTAGCTACGAGCAGTACTTC; CDR3 protein: CASSFREASYEQYF; clone size: once; V gene: TRBV7-9; J gene: TRBJ2-7; D gene: NA
CDR3 DNA: TGTGCCAGCCGGACTAGCGGATCCTACGAGCAGTACTTC; CDR3 protein: CASRTSGSYEQYF; clone size: NA; V gene: TRBV6-5; J gene: TRBJ2-7; D gene: TRBD2
CDR3 DNA: TGCGCCAGCGCCCATACACAGGGAATCACTGGGGCCAACGTCCTGACTTTC; CDR3 protein: CASAHTQGITGANVLTF; clone size: NA; V gene: TRBV5-1; J gene: TRBJ2-6; D gene: NA
CDR3 DNA: TGTGCCAGCAGTCCGTATAGCAATCAGCCCCAGCATTTT; CDR3 protein: CASSPYSNQPQHF; clone size: NA; V gene: TRBV2; J gene: TRBJ1-5; D gene: NA
CDR3 DNA: TGCAGCGTTGTAGGGACAGCGTTCGACACTGAAGCTTTCTTT; CDR3 protein: CSVVGTAFDTEAFF; clone size: NA; V gene: TRBV29-1; J gene: TRBJ1-1; D gene: TRBD1
CDR3 DNA: TGTGCCAGCAGCCAAGAAGGGAGACTAGTGGGCGATACGCAGTATTTT; CDR3 protein: CASSQEGRLVGDTQYF; clone size: NA; V gene: TRBV3-1; J gene: TRBJ2-3; D gene: NA
CDR3 DNA: TGTGCCAGCAGCCAGGGACAGTGGGGTACGGGTTCACCCCTCCACTTT; CDR3 protein: CASSQGQWGTGSPLHF; clone size: once; V gene: TRBV3-1; J gene: TRBJ1-6; D gene: TRBD1
CDR3 DNA: TGTGCCAGCAAAAGAATGGGCCCAGATACGCAGTATTTT; CDR3 protein: CASKRMGPDTQYF; clone size: NA; V gene: TRBV27; J gene: TRBJ2-3; D gene: NA
CDR3 DNA: TGCAGTGCTAGCCGCGGGGTATCCTACAATGAGCAGTTCTTC; CDR3 protein: CSASRGVSYNEQFF; clone size: NA; V gene: TRBV20-1; J gene: TRBJ2-1; D gene: NA
CDR3 DNA: TGTGCCAGCTCACCGGGTAGGGCGGAGACCCAGTACTTC; CDR3 protein: CASSPGRAETQYF; clone size: once; V gene: TRBV18; J gene: TRBJ2-5; D gene: NA
CDR3 DNA: TGCAGTGCTAGAGGAAGGACGAGGGGGGCCTATGGCTACACCTTC; CDR3 protein: CSARGRTRGAYGYTF; clone size: NA; V gene: TRBV20-1; J gene: TRBJ1-2; D gene: NA
CDR3 DNA: TGCAGCGCAATCCAGGGGGCAGGCTACGAGCAGTACTTC; CDR3 protein: CSAIQGAGYEQYF; clone size: NA; V gene: TRBV29-1; J gene: TRBJ2-7; D gene: TRBD1
CDR3 DNA: TGTGCCTGGACCCGAGGGGTAGCGGGGGACTACAATGAGCAGTTCTTC; CDR3 protein: CAWTRGVAGDYNEQFF; clone size: NA; V gene: TRBV30; J gene: TRBJ2-1; D gene: TRBD2
CDR3 DNA: TGTGCCAGCAGTTTAGTGACGGAATACCAAGAGACCCAGTACTTC; CDR3 protein: CASSLVTEYQETQYF; clone size: once; V gene: TRBV6-2/TRBV6-3; J gene: TRBJ2-5; D gene: NA
CDR3 DNA: TGTGCCTGGACCAGGGAGGCTAACTATGGCTACACCTTC; CDR3 protein: CAWTREANYGYTF; clone size: NA; V gene: TRBV30; J gene: TRBJ1-2; D gene: NA
CDR3 DNA: TGTGCTAGTGGCTCAGCGGTAGGAGAGACCCAGTACTTC; CDR3 protein: CASGSAVGETQYF; clone size: NA; V gene: TRBV12-5; J gene: TRBJ2-5; D gene: NA
CDR3 DNA: TGCAGCGTTGAGCTTGTGAGGGACGCTGAAGCTTTCTTT; CDR3 protein: CSVELVRDAEAFF; clone size: NA; V gene: TRBV29-1; J gene: TRBJ1-1; D gene: NA
CDR3 DNA: TGCAGTTTTTCGCCGCGGACTGAAGCTTTCTTT; CDR3 protein: CSFSPRTEAFF; clone size: NA; V gene: TRBV20-1; J gene: TRBJ1-1; D gene: NA
CDR3 DNA: TGTGCCAGCAGCCCCCGGGACACCGGAGGGCAAAAGACCCAGTACTTC; CDR3 protein: CASSPRDTGGQKTQYF; clone size: NA; V gene: TRBV7-2; J gene: TRBJ2-5; D gene: NA
CDR3 DNA: TGTGCCAGTAGAAGACAGGGGAGGGGAGAGACCCAGTACTTC; CDR3 protein: CASRRQGRGETQYF; clone size: NA; V gene: TRBV19; J gene: TRBJ2-5; D gene: NA
CDR3 DNA: TGTGCCAGCTCACCAAGCGCCGATGATAACTATGGCTACACCTTC; CDR3 protein: CASSPSADDNYGYTF; clone size: NA; V gene: TRBV18; J gene: TRBJ1-2; D gene: NA
CDR3 DNA: TGTGCCAGCAGCCCCGGGACAGCCCAAGAGACCCAGTACTTC; CDR3 protein: CASSPGTAQETQYF; clone size: NA; V gene: TRBV5-1; J gene: TRBJ2-5; D gene: TRBD1
CDR3 DNA: TGTGCCAGCAGCCTCTCGGCCCACTCCTACGAGCAGTACTTC; CDR3 protein: CASSLSAHSYEQYF; clone size: once; V gene: TRBV5-5; J gene: TRBJ2-7; D gene: NA
CDR3 DNA: TGTGCCATCAGAGATGCCGGGACAGAAGAGACCCAGTACTTC; CDR3 protein: CAIRDAGTEETQYF; clone size: NA; V gene: TRBV10-3; J gene: TRBJ2-5; D gene: TRBD1
CDR3 DNA: TGTGCCAGCAGCCGCGGGACAGGGGATGCCGGGGAGCTGTTTTTT; CDR3 protein: CASSRGTGDAGELFF; clone size: NA; V gene: TRBV7-2; J gene: TRBJ2-2; D gene: TRBD1
CDR3 DNA: TGTGCCTGGGGACAGGATAGCAATCAGCCCCAGCATTTT; CDR3 protein: CAWGQDSNQPQHF; clone size: NA; V gene: TRBV30; J gene: TRBJ1-5; D gene: TRBD1